This T cell receptor (beta chain) was identified during a study of blood T cell repertoires in COVID-19. Study-wide context: In each case, the material was cDNA or gDNA derived from T cells, B-cell-depleted T cells, or PBMCs.

As originally analysed: By means of reference gene primer amplification, nucleated cell counts were estimated. Using immunoSEQ multiplex PCR, the repertoire was profiled, and TCRdb retains in-frame clones only, with some absent. V, J and clone size were drawn from that table, and D and trimming were deduced from the DNA. This sample has a few hundred thousand clones, with roughly nine tenths found just once. Trimming took 3 bases from V and 4 from J; bases not matched to a gene: 3. Per the germline V gene, CDR1 is MGHDK and CDR2 is SYGVNS. This CDR3 is built from 16 residues. What was sequenced was peripheral blood. This chain uses TRBV25-1 with TRBJ1-6, with 10 bases identical to TRBD1. The clonotype was recovered from a man aged 18 to 30 with active or convalescent COVID-19. CDR3 sequence (DNA): TGTGCCAGCAGTGACCTGGGACAGGGGTATAATTCACCCCTCCACTTT. Translation gives CASSDLGQGYNSPLHF.